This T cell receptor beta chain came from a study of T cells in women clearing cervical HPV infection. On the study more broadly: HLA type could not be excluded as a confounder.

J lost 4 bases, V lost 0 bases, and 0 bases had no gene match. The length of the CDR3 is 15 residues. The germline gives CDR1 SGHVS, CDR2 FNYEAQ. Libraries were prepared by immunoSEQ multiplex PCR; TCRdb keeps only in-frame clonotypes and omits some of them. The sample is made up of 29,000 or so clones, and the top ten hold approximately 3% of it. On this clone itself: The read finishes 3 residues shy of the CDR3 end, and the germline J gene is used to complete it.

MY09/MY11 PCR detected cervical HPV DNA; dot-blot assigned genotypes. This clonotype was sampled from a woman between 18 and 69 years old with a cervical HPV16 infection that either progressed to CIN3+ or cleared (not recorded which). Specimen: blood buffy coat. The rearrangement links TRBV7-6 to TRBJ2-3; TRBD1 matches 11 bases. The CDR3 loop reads CASSLAGQGADTQYF. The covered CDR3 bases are TGTGCCAGCAGCTTAGCGGGACAGGGGGCAGATACG.